The present T cell receptor (beta chain) was sequenced within a study of T cell repertoires in cytomegalovirus infection. Study information: Public signatures in TCR beta pointed to CMV infection and matching HLA type.

TCRdb redid the calling of the reads with MiXCR, one entry per CDR3 protein. The table includes roughly 300,000 distinct CDR3 sequences, roughly a quarter detected once. Points from the study as a whole: The study identified carriers of CMV plus the relevant HLA from cumulative public TCR beta family frequency. In two of eight donors, the top clonotype was HLA-C-restricted CMV-specific.

Notes on this clonotype: What it binds is not known.

This CDR3 spans 15 amino acids. Germline V gene data show CDR1 as SGHRS and CDR2 as YFSETQ. V trimming: 4 bases; J trimming: 3 bases; junction bases outside the gene matches: 10. Sequenced input: PBMCs. The chain carries TRBV5-1 and TRBJ2-7; TRBD1 aligns across 7 bases. The source of this sequence is a human donor in good health (CMV status not recorded). Some clones in this sample may be carry-over from other donors' samples. The CDR3: CASSTRQGEFYEQYF. In DNA form, the CDR3 reads TGCGCCAGCAGCACCCGACAGGGAGAGTTCTACGAGCAGTACTTC. The entire variable domain, with the rest obtained from reference TRBV5-1 and TRBJ2-7, is as follows: KAGVTQTPRYLIKTRGQQVTLSCSPISGHRSVSWYQQTPGQGLQFLFEYFSETQRNKGNFPGRFSGRQFSNSRSEMNVSTLELGDSALYLCASSTRQGEFYEQYFGPGTRLTVT.